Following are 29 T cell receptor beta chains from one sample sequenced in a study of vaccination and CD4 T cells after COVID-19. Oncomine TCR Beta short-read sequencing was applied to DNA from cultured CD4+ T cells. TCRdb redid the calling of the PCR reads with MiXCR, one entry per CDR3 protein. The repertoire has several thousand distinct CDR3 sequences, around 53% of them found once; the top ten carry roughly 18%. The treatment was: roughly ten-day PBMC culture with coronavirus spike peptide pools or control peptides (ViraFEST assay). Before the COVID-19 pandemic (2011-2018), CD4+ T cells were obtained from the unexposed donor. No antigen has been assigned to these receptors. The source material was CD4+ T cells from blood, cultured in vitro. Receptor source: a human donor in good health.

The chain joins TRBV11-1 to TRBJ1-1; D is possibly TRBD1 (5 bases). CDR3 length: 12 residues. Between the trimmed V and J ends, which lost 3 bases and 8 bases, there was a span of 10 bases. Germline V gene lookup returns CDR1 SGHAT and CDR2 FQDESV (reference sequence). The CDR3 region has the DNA TGTGCCAGCAGCTTGTGGGGGTTCGAAGCTTTCTTT. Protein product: CASSLWGFEAFF.

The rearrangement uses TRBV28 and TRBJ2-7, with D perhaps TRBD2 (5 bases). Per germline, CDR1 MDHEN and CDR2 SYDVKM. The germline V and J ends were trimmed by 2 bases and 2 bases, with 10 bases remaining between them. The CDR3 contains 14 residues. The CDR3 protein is CASSLHRLTYEQYF. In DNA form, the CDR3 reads TGTGCCAGCAGTTTACACAGACTAACCTACGAGCAGTACTTC.

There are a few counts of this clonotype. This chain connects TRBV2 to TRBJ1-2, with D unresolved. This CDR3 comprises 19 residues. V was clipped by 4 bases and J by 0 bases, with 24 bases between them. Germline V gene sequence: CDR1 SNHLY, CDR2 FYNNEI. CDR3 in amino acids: CASSVLTLTRPAANYGYTF. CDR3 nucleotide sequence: TGTGCCAGCAGTGTCCTAACTCTGACACGTCCCGCTGCTAACTATGGCTACACCTTC.

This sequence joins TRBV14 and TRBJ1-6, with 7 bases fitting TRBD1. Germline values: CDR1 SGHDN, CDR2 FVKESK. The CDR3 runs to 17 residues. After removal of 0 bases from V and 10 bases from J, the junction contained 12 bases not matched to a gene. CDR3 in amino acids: CASSQERRQGDSSPLHF. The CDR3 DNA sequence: TGTGCCAGCAGCCAAGAGAGGAGGCAGGGGGACAGCTCACCCCTCCACTTT.

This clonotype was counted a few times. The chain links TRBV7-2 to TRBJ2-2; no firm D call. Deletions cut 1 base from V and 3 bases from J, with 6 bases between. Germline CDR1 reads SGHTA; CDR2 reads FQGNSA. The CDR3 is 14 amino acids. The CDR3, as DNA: TGTGCCAGCAGCTTAGGCCGAGACACCGGGGAGCTGTTTTTT. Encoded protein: CASSLGRDTGELFF.

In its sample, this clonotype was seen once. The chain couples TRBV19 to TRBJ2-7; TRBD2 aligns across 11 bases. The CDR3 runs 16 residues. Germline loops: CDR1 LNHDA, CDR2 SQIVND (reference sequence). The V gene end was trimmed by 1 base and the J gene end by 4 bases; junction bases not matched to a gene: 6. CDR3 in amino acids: CASSIGGGLAEYEQYF. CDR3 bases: TGTGCCAGTAGTATAGGTGGGGGACTAGCGGAATACGAGCAGTACTTC.

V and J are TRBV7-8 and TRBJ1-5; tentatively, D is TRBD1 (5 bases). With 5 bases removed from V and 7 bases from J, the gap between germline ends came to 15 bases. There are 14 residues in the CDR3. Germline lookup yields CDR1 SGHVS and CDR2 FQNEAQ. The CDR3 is CASSGEGTKQPQHF. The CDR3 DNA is TGTGCCAGCAGCGGGGAGGGGACGAAACAGCCCCAGCATTTT.

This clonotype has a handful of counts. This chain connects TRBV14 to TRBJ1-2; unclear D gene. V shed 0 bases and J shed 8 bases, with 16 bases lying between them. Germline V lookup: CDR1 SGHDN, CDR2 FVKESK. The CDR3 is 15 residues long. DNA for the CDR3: TGTGCCAGCAGCCAAGATCGCCAGGCAATCCTGGGCTACACCTTC. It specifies CASSQDRQAILGYTF.

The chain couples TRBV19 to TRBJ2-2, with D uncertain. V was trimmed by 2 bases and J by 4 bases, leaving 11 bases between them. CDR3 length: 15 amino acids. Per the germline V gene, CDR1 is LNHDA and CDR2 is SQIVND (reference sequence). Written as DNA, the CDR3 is TGTGCCAGTAGTATATCCAGTGGCGGCACCGGGGAGCTGTTTTTT. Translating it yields CASSISSGGTGELFF.

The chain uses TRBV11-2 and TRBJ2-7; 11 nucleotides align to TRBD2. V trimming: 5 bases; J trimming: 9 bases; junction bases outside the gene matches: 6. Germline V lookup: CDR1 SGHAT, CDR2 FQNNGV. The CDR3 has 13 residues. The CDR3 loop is CASSQTSGAGQYF. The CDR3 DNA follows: TGTGCCAGCAGCCAGACTAGCGGGGCAGGGCAGTACTTC. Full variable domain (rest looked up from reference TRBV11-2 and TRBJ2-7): EAGVAQSPRYKIIEKRQSVAFWCNPISGHATLYWYQQILGQGPKLLIQFQNNGVVDDSQLPKDRFSAERLKGVDSTLKIQPAKLEDSAVYLCASSQTSGAGQYFGPGTRLTVT.

The chain's CDR3 is CASSLKGSSYNSPLHF. CDR3 DNA sequence: TGTGCCAGCAGTTTAAAAGGCAGCTCCTATAATTCACCCCTCCACTTT. V and J are TRBV27 and TRBJ1-6; D remains unclear. The CDR3 covers 16 residues. CDR1 and CDR2 from the germline V gene are MNHEY and SMNVEV (reference sequence). V was trimmed by 2 bases and J by 0 bases, leaving 8 bases between them.

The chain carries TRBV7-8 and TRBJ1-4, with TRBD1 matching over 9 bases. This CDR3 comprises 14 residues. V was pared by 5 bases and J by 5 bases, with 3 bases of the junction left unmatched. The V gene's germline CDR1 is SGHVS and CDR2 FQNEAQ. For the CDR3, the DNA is TGTGCCAGCAGCGCACAGGGGGCCAATGAAAAACTGTTTTTT. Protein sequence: CASSAQGANEKLFF.

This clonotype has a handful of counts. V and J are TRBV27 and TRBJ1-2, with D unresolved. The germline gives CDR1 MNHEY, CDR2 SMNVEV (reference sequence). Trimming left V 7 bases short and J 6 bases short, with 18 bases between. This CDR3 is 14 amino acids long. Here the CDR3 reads CASTPWMGADGYTF. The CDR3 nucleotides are TGTGCCAGCACCCCCTGGATGGGAGCGGATGGCTACACCTTC.

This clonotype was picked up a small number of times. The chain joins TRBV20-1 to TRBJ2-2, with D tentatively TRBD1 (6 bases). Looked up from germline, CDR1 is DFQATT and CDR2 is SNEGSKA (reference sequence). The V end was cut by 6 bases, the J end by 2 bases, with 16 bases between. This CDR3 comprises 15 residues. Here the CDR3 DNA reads TGCAGTGCCATGGGACACCTACCAAACACCGGGGAGCTGTTTTTT. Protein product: CSAMGHLPNTGELFF.

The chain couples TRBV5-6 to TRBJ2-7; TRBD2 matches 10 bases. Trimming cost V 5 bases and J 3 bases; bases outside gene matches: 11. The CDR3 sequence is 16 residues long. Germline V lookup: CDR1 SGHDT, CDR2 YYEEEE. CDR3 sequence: CASSSTTSGEYYEQYF. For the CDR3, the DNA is TGTGCCAGCAGTTCAACCACTAGCGGGGAATACTACGAGCAGTACTTC.

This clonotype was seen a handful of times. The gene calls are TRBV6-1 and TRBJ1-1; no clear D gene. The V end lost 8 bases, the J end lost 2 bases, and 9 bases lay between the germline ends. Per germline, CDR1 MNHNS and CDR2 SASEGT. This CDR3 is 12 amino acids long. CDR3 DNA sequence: TGTGCCAGCGGGGTTTCAAACACTGAAGCTTTCTTT. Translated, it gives CASGVSNTEAFF.

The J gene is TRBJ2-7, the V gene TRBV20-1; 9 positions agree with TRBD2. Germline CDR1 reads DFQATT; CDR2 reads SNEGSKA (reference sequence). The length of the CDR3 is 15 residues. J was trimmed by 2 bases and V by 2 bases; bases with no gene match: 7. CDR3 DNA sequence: TGCAGTGCTAGATTCCCTAGCGGGGAGGCCTACGAGCAGTACTTC. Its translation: CSARFPSGEAYEQYF.

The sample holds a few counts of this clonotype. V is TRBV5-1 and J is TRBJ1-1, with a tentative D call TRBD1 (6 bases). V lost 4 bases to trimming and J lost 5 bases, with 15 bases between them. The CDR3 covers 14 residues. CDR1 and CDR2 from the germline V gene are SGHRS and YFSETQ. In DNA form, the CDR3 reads TGCGCCAGCAGCCTCCGGCGGGGGGCGACTGAAGCTTTCTTT. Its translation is CASSLRRGATEAFF. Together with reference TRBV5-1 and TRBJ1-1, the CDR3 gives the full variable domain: KAGVTQTPRYLIKTRGQQVTLSCSPISGHRSVSWYQQTPGQGLQFLFEYFSETQRNKGNFPGRFSGRQFSNSRSEMNVSTLELGDSALYLCASSLRRGATEAFFGQGTRLTVV.

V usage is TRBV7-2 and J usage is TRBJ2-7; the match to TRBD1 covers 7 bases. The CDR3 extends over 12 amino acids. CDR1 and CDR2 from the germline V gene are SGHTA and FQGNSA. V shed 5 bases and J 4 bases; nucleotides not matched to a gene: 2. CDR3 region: CASSKTGYEQYF. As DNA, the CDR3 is TGTGCCAGCAGCAAGACAGGGTACGAGCAGTACTTC.

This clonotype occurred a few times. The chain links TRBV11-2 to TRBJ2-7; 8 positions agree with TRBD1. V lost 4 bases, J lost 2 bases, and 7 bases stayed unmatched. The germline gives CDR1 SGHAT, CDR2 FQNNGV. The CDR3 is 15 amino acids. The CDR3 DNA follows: TGTGCCAGCAGCTCCGACAGGGGAAGGACCTACGAGCAGTACTTC. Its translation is CASSSDRGRTYEQYF. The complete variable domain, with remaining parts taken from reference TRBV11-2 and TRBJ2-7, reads EAGVAQSPRYKIIEKRQSVAFWCNPISGHATLYWYQQILGQGPKLLIQFQNNGVVDDSQLPKDRFSAERLKGVDSTLKIQPAKLEDSAVYLCASSSDRGRTYEQYFGPGTRLTVT.

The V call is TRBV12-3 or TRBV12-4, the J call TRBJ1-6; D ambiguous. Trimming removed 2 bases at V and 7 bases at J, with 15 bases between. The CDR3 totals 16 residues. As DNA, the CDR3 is TGTGCCAGCAGTTTAAGTTCAGCCAGGACCAATTCACCCCTCCACTTT. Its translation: CASSLSSARTNSPLHF.

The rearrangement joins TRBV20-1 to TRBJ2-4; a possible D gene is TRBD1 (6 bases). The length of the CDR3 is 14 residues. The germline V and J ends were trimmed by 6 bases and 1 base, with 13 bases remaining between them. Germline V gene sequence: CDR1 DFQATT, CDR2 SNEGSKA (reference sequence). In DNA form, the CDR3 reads TGCAGTGCGCTAGGGGGTTGGGCCAAAAACATTCAGTACTTC. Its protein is CSALGGWAKNIQYF.

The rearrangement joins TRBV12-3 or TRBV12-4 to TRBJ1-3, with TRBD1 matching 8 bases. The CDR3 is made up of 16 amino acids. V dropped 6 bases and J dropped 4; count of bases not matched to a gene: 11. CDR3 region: CASSPTTGGLGNTIYF. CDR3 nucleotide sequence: TGTGCCAGCAGCCCCACAACAGGGGGTCTAGGAAACACCATATATTTT.

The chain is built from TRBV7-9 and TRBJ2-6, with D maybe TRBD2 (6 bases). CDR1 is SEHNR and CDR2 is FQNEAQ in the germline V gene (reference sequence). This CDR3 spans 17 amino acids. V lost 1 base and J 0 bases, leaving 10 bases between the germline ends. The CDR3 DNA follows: TGTGCCAGCAGCTTAGGGACGGGGGTCTCTGGGGCCAACGTCCTGACTTTC. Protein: CASSLGTGVSGANVLTF.

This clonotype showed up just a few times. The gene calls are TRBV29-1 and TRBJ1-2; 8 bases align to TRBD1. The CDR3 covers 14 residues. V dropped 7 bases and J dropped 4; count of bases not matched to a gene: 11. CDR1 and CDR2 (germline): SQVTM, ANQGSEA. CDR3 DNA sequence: TGCAGCGCCCAGGGGGCAGGGGGCGGCTATGGCTACACCTTC. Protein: CSAQGAGGGYGYTF. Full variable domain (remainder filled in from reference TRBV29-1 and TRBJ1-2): SAVISQKPSRDICQRGTSLTIQCQVDSQVTMMFWYRQQPGQSLTLIATANQGSEATYESGFVIDKFPISRPNLTFSTLTVSNMSPEDSSIYLCSAQGAGGGYGYTFGSGTRLTVV.

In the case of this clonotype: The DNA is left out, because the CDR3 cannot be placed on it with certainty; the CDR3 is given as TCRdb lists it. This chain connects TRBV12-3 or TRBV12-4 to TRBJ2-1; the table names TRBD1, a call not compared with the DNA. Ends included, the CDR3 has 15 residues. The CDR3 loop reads CASSLWGQGSKIGFF.

CDR3 bases: TGTGCCATCAGTGGGGGGACAGGGAGCAGCACCATATATTTT. Its protein is CAISGGTGSSTIYF. The rearrangement joins TRBV10-3 to TRBJ1-3, with 9 positions matching TRBD1. The CDR3 sequence is 14 residues long. Looked up from germline, CDR1 is ENHRY and CDR2 is SYGVKD. The J segment lost 9 bases and the V segment lost 4 bases, leaving 7 bases of the junction unmatched.

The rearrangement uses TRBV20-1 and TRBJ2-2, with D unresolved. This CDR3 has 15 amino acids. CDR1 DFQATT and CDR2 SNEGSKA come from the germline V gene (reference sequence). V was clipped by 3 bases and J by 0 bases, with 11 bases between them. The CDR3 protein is CSARVGPSNTGELFF. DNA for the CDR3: TGCAGTGCTAGGGTCGGACCTTCGAACACCGGGGAGCTGTTTTTT.

CDR3: CASGENEQFF. The CDR3 bases are TGTGCCAGCGGCGAAAATGAGCAGTTCTTC. The rearrangement uses TRBV27 and TRBJ2-1; D remains unclear. This CDR3 region has 10 residues. Germline assignment: CDR1 MNHEY and CDR2 SMNVEV (reference sequence). V lost 8 bases and J 7 bases, leaving 6 bases between the germline ends.